This T cell receptor beta chain was captured in a study of blood T cell repertoires in COVID-19. Study in general: PBMCs, B-cell-depleted T cells, or T cells provided the cDNA or gDNA that made up the material.

CDR3 length: 15 amino acids. V shed 2 bases and J 4 bases; nucleotides not matched to a gene: 4. In germline, CDR1 is SGHVS, CDR2 FNYEAQ. Original methodology: The authors estimated nucleated cell counts from reference gene primer amplification. Method: immunoSEQ multiplex PCR; TCRdb's copy keeps in-frame clones and lacks some. D and trimming were read from the DNA, whereas the V and J calls and clone size are those reported in that table. Counted here are approximately 230,000 clones, around 84% occurring once; the ten biggest clones make up 20%. This TCR was sampled from a man between 25 and 39 years old with active or convalescent COVID-19. Sequencing used peripheral blood. The V call is TRBV7-6, the J call TRBJ1-1; 10 nucleotides agree with TRBD1. CDR3 protein: CASSLRGQGGTEAFF. The CDR3 DNA reads TGTGCCAGCAGCTTACGAGGACAGGGGGGCACTGAAGCTTTCTTT.